This TCR beta chain was found in a study of control samples from healthy donors and cancer patients. The table came from immunoSEQ multiplex PCR; TCRdb's copy has only in-frame clones and leaves some out. The sample yields 150,000 to 200,000 clones, 85% to 95% seen once. Trimming took 6 bases from V and 3 from J, leaving 5 bases between them. The CDR3 totals 11 residues. Per germline, CDR1 DFQATT and CDR2 SNEGSKA (reference sequence). The genes are TRBV20-1 and TRBJ2-2, with D possibly being TRBD2 (5 bases). The TCR comes from a man aged 18 to 30 in good health. Sequencing was performed on blood. The CDR3 here is CSAGDTGELFF. CDR3 sequence (DNA): TGCAGTGCCGGGGACACCGGGGAGCTGTTTTTT.